The rows below give T cell receptor beta chains drawn from one sample of a study of blood T cell repertoires in COVID-19. Repertoires were generated with immunoSEQ multiplex PCR, while TCRdb's copy carries only in-frame clones and drops some. The table includes more than 200,000 clones, roughly 90% detected once. The sample was peripheral blood. Source of these receptors: a woman aged 60 to 75 with acute or convalescent COVID-19. Each CDR3 is given with its conserved first and last residue. D genes are given only for firm matches. Where a row states a size, it is once, few, many or the class of an expanded clone; other rows omit it.

len	d_gene	v_gene	abundance	j_gene	CDR3nt	CDR3aa
14	TRBD1	TRBV19	-	TRBJ1-5	TGTGCCAGTAGTATGGGACAGGGGAATCAGCCCCAGCATTTT	CASSMGQGNQPQHF
16	TRBD1	TRBV2	-	TRBJ2-5	TGTGCCAGCAGTCCCTCCGGGACAGGGGGCGGAGAGACCCAGTACTTC	CASSPSGTGGGETQYF
17	-	TRBV11-2	-	TRBJ1-6	TGTGCCAGCAGCTTGTCGGACTCAAGCTCCTATAATTCACCCCTCCACTTT	CASSLSDSSSYNSPLHF
12	-	TRBV12-3/TRBV12-4	few	TRBJ2-1	TGTGCCAGCAGTTTCCACAACAATGAGCAGTTCTTC	CASSFHNNEQFF
16	TRBD1	TRBV15	-	TRBJ2-7	TGTGCCACCAGCAGCAACTTCCGGGACAGGACTTACGAGCAGTACTTC	CATSSNFRDRTYEQYF
19	TRBD1	TRBV5-8	-	TRBJ1-5	TGTGCCAGCAGCTTGGTACTAGGGACAGGGGATTATAGCAATCAGCCCCAGCATTTT	CASSLVLGTGDYSNQPQHF
17	TRBD2	TRBV6-2/TRBV6-3	-	TRBJ2-5	TGTGCCAGCAGTCCCATGGCGGGGGGCCCTGAAGCAGAGACCCAGTACTTC	CASSPMAGGPEAETQYF
14	-	TRBV5-4	-	TRBJ2-4	TGTGCCAGCAGCTCGACAGTTTACAAAAACATTCAGTACTTC	CASSSTVYKNIQYF
18	TRBD2	TRBV19	-	TRBJ2-1	TGTGCCAGTAGTATGGGCATAGCGGGGGGACTATCCTACAATGAGCAGTTCTTC	CASSMGIAGGLSYNEQFF
14	-	TRBV18	-	TRBJ1-5	TGTGCCAGCTCGCTTAACGTGGGCCTTGAGCCCCAGCATTTT	CASSLNVGLEPQHF
17	TRBD1	TRBV4-1	-	TRBJ2-2	TGCGCCAGCAGCCAAGGGAACCGGGACAGGGACACCGGGGAGCTGTTTTTT	CASSQGNRDRDTGELFF
16	TRBD1	TRBV19	once	TRBJ1-3	TGTGCCAGTACGCCCGGGACAGCAAGGTCTGGAAACACCATATATTTT	CASTPGTARSGNTIYF
16	-	TRBV15	-	TRBJ2-7	TGTGCCACCAGCACCCTAGGGGCTCGATACTCCTACGAGCAGTACTTC	CATSTLGARYSYEQYF
15	TRBD1	TRBV24-1	-	TRBJ2-1	TGTGCCACCAGTGATTTAGGGACAGGGATCAATGAGCAGTTCTTC	CATSDLGTGINEQFF
15	-	TRBV5-6	-	TRBJ1-4	TGTGCCAGCTCCCTTTGGGGGCCTACTAATGAAAAACTGTTTTTT	CASSLWGPTNEKLFF
12	TRBD1	TRBV12-3/TRBV12-4	-	TRBJ2-1	TGTGCCAGCAGTACCTCCGGGACAGGGAGGTTCTTC	CASSTSGTGRFF
15	-	TRBV27	-	TRBJ1-1	TGTGCCAGCAGTTTCGGGCGGGCGTGGAACACTGAAGCTTTCTTT	CASSFGRAWNTEAFF